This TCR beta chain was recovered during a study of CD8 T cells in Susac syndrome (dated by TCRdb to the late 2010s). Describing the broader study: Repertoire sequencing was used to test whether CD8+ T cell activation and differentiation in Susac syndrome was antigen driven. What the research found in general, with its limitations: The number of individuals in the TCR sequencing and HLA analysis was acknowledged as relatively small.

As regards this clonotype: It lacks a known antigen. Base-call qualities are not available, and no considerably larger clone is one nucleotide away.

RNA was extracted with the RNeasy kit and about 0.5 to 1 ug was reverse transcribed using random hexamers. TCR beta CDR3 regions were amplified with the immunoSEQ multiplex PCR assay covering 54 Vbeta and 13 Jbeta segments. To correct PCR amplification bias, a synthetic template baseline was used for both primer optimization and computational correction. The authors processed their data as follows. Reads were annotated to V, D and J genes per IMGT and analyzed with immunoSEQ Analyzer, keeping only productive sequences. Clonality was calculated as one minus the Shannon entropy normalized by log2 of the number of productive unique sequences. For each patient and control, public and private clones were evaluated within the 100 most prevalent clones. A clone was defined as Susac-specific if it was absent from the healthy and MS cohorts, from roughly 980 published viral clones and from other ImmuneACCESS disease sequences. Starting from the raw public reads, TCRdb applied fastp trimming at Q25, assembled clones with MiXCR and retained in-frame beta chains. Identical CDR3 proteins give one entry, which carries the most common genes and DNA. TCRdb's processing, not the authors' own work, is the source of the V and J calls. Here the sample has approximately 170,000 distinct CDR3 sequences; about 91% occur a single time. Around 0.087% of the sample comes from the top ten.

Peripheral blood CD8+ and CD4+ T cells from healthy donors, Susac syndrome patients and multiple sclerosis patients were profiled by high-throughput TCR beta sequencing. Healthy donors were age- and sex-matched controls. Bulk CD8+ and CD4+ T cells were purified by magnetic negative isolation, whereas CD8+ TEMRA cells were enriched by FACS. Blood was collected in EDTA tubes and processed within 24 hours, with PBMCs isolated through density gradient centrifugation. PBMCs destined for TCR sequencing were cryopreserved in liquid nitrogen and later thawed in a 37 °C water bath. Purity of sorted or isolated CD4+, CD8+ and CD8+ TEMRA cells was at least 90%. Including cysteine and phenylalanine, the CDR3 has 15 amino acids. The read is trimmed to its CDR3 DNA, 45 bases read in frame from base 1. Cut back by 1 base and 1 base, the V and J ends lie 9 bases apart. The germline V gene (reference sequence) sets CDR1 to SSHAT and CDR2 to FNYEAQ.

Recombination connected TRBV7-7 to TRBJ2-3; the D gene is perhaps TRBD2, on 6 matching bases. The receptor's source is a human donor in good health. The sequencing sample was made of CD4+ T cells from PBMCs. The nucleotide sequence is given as TGTGCCAGCAGCTTAGGCGGGGACCGCACAGATACGCAGTATTTT. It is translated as CASSLGGDRTDTQYF.